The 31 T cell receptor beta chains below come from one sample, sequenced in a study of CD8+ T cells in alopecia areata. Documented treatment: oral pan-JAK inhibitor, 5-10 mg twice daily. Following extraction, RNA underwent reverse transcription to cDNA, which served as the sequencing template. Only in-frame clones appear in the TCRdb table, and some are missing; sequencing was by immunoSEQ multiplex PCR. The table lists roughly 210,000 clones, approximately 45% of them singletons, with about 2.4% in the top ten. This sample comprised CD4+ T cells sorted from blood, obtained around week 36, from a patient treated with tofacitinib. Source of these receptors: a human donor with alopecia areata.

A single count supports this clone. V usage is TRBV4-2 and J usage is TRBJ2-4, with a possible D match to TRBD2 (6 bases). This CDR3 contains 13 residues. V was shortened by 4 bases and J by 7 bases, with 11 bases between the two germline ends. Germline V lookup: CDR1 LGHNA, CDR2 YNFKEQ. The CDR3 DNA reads TGTGCCAGCAGCCGGGAGGTCCGCAACATTCAGTACTTC. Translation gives CASSREVRNIQYF.

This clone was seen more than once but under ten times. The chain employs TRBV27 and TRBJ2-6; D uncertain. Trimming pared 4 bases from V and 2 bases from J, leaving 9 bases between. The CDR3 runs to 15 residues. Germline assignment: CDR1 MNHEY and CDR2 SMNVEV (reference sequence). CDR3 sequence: CASSSPEAGANVLTF. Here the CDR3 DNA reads TGTGCCAGCAGTTCGCCAGAAGCTGGGGCCAACGTCCTGACTTTC.

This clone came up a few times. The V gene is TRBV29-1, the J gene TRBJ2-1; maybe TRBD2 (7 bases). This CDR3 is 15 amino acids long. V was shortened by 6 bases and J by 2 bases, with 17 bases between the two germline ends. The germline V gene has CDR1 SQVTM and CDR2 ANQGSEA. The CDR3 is CSVPTRGATYNEQFF. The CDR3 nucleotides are TGCAGCGTGCCAACCCGGGGGGCTACCTACAATGAGCAGTTCTTC.

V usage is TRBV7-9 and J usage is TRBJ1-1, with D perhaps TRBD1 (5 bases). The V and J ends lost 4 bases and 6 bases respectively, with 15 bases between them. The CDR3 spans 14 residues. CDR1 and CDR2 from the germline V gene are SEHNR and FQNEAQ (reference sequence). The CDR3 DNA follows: TGTGCCAGCAGCTACGGGGGTCCCGCGGCTGAAGCTTTCTTT. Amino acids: CASSYGGPAAEAFF.

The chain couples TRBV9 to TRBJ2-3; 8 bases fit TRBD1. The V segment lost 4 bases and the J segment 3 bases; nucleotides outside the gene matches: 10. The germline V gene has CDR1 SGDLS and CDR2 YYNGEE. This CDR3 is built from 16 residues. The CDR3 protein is CASSKGQGAMTDTQYF. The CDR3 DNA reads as TGTGCCAGCAGCAAAGGGCAGGGGGCAATGACAGATACGCAGTATTTT.

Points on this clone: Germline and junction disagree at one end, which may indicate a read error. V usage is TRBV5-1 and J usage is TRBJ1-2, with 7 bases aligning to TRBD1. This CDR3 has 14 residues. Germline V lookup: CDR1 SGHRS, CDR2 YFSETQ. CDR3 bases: TGCGCCAGCAGCTGGGGACAGACCAACTCTGGCTACACCTTC. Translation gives CASSWGQTNSGYTF.

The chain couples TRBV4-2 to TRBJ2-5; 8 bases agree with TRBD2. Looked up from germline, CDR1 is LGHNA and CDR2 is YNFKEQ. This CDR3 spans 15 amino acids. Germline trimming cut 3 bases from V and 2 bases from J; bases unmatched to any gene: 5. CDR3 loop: CASSHSERGQETQYF. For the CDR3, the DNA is TGTGCCAGCAGCCACTCTGAGCGGGGGCAAGAGACCCAGTACTTC.

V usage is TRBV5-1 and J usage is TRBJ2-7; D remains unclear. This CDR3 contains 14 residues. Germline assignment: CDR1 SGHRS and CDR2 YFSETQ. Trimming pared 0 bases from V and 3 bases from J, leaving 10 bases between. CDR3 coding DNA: TGCGCCAGCAGCTTGGGGGCAGCAAACTACGAGCAGTACTTC. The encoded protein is CASSLGAANYEQYF.

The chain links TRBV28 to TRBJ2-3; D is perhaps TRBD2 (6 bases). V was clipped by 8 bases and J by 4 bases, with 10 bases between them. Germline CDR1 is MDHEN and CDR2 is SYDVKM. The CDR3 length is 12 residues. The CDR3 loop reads CASQRLADTQYF. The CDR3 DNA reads TGTGCCAGCCAAAGACTAGCAGATACGCAGTATTTT. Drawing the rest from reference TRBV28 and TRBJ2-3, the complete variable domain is DVKVTQSSRYLVKRTGEKVFLECVQDMDHENMFWYRQDPGLGLRLIYFSYDVKMKEKGDIPEGYSVSREKKERFSLILESASTNQTSMYLCASQRLADTQYFGPGTRLTVL.

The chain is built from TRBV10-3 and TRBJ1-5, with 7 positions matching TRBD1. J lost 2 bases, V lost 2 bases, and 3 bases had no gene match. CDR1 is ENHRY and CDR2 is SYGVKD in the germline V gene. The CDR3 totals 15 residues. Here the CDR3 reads CAISEGQVGNQPQHF. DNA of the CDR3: TGTGCCATCAGTGAGGGACAGGTTGGCAATCAGCCCCAGCATTTT.

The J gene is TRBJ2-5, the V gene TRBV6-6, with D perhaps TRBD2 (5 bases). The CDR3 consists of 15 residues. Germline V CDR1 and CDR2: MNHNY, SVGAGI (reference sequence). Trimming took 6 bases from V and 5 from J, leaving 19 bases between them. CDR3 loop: CASSPPGVQRETQYF. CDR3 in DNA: TGTGCCAGCAGCCCACCCGGGGTCCAGCGGGAGACCCAGTACTTC.

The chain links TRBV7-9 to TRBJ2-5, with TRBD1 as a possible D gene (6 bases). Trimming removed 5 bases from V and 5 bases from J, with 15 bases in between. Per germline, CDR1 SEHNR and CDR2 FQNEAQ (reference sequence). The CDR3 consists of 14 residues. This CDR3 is CASSHRDGWETQYF. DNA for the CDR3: TGTGCCAGCAGCCACAGGGATGGGTGGGAGACCCAGTACTTC. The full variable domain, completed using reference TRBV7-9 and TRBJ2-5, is DTGVSQNPRHKITKRGQNVTFRCDPISEHNRLYWYRQTLGQGPEFLTYFQNEAQLEKSRLLSDRFSAERPKGSFSTLEIQRTEQGDSAMYLCASSHRDGWETQYFGPGTRLLVL.

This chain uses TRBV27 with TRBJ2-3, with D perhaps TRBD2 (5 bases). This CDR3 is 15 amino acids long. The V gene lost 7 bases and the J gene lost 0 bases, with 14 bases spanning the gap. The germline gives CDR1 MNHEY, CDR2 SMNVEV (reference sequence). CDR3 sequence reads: CASTSGKTSTDTQYF. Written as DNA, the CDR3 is TGTGCCAGCACTTCGGGAAAAACTAGCACAGATACGCAGTATTTT.

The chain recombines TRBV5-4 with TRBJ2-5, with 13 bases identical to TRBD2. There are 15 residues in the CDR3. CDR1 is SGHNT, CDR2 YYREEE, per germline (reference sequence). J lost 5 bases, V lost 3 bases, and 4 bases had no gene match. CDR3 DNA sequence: TGTGCCAGCAGCTCAGGACTAGCGGGAGACGAGACCCAGTACTTC. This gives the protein CASSSGLAGDETQYF.

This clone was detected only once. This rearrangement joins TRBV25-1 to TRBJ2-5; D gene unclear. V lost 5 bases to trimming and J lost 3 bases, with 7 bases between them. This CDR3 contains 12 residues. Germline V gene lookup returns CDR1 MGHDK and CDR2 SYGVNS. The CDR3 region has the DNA TGTGCCAGCAGTAAAGGGAAAGAGACCCAGTACTTC. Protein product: CASSKGKETQYF.

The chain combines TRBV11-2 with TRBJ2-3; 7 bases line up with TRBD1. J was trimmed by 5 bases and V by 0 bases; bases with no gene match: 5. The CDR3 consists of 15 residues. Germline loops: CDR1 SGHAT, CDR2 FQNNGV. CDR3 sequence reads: CASSLEGGKQDTQYF. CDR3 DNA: TGTGCCAGCAGCTTAGAAGGGGGCAAGCAAGATACGCAGTATTTT.

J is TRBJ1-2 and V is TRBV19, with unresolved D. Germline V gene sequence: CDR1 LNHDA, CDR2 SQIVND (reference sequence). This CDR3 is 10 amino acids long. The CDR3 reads CQWQNYGYTF. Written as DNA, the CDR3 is TGTCAATGGCAGAACTATGGCTACACCTTC.

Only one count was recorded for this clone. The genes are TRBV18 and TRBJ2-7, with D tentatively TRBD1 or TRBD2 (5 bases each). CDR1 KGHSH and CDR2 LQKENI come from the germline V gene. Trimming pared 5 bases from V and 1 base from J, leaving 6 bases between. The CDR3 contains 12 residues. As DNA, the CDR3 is TGTGCCAGCTCAGGGGGTTCCTACGAGCAGTACTTC. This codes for CASSGGSYEQYF.

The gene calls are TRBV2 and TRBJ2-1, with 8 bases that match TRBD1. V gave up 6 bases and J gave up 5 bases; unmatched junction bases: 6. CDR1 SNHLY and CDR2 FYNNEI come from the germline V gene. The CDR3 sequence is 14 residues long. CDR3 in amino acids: CASRAQGVNNEQFF. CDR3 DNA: TGTGCCAGCAGAGCACAGGGGGTGAACAATGAGCAGTTCTTC.

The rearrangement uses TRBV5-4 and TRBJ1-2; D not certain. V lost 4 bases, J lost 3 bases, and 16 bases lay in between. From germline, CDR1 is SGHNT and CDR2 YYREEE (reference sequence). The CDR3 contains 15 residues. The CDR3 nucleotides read TGTGCCAGCAGCCAACAATTCCGGGATTACTATGGCTACACCTTC. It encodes CASSQQFRDYYGYTF.

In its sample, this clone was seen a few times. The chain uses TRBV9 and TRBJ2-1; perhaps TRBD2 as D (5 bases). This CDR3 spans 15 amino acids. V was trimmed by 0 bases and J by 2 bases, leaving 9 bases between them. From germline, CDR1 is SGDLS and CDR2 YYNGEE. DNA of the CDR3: TGTGCCAGCAGCGTAGAAGAGGGAACCTACAATGAGCAGTTCTTC. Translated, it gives CASSVEEGTYNEQFF.

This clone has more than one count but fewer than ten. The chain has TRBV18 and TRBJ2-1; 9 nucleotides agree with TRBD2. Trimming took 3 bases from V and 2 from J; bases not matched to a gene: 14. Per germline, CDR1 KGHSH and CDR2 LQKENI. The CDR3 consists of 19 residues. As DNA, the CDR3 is TGTGCCAGCTCACCCTCTCCCGTTAGCGGGAGAAAGGCCTACAATGAGCAGTTCTTC. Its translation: CASSPSPVSGRKAYNEQFF.

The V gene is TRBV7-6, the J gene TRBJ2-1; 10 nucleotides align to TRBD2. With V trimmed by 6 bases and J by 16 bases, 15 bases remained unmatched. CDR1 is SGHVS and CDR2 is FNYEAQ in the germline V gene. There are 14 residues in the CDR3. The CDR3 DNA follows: TGTGCCAGCAGGGACTCCCCCGGGACTAGCGTCGACTTCTTC. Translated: CASRDSPGTSVDFF.

The CDR3 DNA is TGCAGTGCTTATTTGGCCGGGGAGCTGTTTTTT. Its translation is CSAYLAGELFF. V and J are TRBV20-1 and TRBJ2-2, with no clear D. There are 11 residues in the CDR3. Trimming stripped 5 bases from V and 6 bases from J, with 7 bases between. The germline CDR1 and CDR2 sequences are DFQATT and SNEGSKA (reference sequence).

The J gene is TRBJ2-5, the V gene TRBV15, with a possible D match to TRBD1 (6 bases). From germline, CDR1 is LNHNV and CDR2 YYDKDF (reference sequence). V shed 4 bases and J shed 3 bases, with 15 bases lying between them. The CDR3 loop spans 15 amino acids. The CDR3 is CATSNDRDNKETQYF. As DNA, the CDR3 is TGTGCCACCAGCAACGACCGGGACAACAAAGAGACCCAGTACTTC.

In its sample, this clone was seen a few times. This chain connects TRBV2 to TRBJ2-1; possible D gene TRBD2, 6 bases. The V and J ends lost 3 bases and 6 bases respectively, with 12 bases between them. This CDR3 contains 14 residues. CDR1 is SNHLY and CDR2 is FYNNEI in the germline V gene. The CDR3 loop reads CASSDTGVTNEQFF. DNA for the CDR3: TGTGCCAGCAGTGACACGGGAGTCACCAATGAGCAGTTCTTC.

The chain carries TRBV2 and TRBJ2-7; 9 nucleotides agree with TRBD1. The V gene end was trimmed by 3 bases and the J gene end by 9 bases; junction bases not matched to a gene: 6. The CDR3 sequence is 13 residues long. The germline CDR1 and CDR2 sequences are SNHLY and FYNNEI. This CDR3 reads CASSDDRQGVQYF. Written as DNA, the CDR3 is TGTGCCAGCAGTGACGATAGACAGGGGGTGCAGTACTTC.

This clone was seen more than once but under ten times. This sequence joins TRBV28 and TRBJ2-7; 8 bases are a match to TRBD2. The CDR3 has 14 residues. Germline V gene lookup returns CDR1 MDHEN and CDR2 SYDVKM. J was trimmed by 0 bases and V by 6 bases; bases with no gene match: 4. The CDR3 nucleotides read TGTGCCAGCAGAAAGAGCGGGAGCTCCTACGAGCAGTACTTC. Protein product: CASRKSGSSYEQYF.

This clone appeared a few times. The DNA for the CDR3 is TGCAGCGTTGGAGGGGGGGACCGACGAACAGATACGCAGTATTTT. This encodes CSVGGGDRRTDTQYF. This chain uses TRBV29-1 with TRBJ2-3, with a possible D match to TRBD2 (7 bases). Looked up from germline, CDR1 is SQVTM and CDR2 is ANQGSEA. V was trimmed by 4 bases and J by 3 bases, leaving 17 bases between them. The CDR3 totals 15 residues.

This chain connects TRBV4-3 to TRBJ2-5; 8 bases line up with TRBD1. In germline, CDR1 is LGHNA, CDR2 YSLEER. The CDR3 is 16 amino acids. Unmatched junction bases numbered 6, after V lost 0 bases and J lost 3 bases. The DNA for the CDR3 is TGCGCCAGCAGCCAAGATTGGACAGGGTTGAAAGAGACCCAGTACTTC. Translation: CASSQDWTGLKETQYF.

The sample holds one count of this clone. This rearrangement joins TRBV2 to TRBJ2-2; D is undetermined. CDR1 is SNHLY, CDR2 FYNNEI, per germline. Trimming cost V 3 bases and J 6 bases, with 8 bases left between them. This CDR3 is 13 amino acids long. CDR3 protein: CASSESWAGELFF. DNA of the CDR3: TGTGCCAGCAGTGAGAGCTGGGCCGGGGAGCTGTTTTTT. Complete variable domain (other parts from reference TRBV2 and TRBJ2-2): EPEVTQTPSHQVTQMGQEVILRCVPISNHLYFYWYRQILGQKVEFLVSFYNNEISEKSEIFDDQFSVERPDGSNFTLKIRSTKLEDSAMYFCASSESWAGELFFGEGSRLTVL.